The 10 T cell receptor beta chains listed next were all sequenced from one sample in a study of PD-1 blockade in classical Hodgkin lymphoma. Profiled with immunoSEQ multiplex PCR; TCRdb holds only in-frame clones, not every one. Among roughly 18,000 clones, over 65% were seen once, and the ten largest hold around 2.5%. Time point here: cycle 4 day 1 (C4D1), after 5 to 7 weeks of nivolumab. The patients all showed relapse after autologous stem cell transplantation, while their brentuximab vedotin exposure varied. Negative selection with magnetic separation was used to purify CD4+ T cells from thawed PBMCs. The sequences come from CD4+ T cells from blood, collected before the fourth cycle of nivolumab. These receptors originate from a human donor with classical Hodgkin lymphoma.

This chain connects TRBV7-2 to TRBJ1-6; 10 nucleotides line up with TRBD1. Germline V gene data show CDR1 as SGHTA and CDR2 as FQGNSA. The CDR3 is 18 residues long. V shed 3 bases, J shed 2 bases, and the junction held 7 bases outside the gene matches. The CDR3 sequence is CASSLARTGGTYNSPLHF. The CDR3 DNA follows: TGTGCCAGCAGCTTGGCACGGACAGGGGGTACCTATAATTCACCCCTCCACTTT.

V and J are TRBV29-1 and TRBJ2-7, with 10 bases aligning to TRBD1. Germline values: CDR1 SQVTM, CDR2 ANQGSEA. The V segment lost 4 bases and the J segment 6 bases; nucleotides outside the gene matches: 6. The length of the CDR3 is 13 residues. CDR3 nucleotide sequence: TGCAGCGTTGTCCGGGACAGGGGTCGCGAGCAGTACTTC. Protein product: CSVVRDRGREQYF.

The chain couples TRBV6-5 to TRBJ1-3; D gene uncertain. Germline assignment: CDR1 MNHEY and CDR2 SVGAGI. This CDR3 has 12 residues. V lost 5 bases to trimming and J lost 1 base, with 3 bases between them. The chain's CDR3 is CASSQSGNTIYF. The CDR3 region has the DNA TGTGCCAGCAGTCAGTCTGGAAACACCATATATTTT.

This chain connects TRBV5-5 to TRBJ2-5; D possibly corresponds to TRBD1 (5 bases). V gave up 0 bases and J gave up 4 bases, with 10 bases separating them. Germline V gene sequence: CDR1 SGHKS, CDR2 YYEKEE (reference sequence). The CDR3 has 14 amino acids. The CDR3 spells CASSLGGRAETQYF. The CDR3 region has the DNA TGTGCCAGCAGCTTGGGGGGCAGGGCAGAGACCCAGTACTTC.

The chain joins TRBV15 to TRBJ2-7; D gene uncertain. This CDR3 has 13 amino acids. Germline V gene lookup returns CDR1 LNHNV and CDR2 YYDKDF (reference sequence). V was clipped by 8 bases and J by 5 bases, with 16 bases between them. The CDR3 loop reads CATRRLSDDEQYF. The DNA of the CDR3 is TGTGCCACCCGTCGTCTATCTGACGACGAGCAGTACTTC.

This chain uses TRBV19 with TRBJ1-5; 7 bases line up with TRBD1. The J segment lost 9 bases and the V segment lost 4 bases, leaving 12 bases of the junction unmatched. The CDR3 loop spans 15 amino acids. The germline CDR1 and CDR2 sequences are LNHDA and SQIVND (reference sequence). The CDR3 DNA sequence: TGTGCCAGTAGTACACAGGGGTCCTTAGGGGGGCCCCAGCATTTT. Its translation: CASSTQGSLGGPQHF.

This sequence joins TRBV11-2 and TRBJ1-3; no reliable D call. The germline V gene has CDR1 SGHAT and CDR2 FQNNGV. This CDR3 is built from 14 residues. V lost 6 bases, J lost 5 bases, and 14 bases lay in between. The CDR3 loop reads CASRPPGNRNTIYF. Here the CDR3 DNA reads TGTGCCAGCAGACCACCGGGTAATCGAAACACCATATATTTT.

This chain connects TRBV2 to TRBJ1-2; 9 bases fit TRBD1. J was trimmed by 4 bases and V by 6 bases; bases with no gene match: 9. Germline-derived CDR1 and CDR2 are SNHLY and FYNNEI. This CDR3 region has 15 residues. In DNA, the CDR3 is TGTGCCAGCAGAGGACAGGGACAGGGAACCTATGGCTACACCTTC. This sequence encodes CASRGQGQGTYGYTF. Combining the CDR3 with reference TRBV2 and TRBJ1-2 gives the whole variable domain EPEVTQTPSHQVTQMGQEVILRCVPISNHLYFYWYRQILGQKVEFLVSFYNNEISEKSEIFDDQFSVERPDGSNFTLKIRSTKLEDSAMYFCASRGQGQGTYGYTFGSGTRLTVV.

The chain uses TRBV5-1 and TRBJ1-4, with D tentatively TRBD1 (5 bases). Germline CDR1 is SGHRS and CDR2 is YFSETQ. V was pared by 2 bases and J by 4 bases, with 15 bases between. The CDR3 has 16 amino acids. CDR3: CASSLDRSTLNEKLFF. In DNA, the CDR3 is TGCGCCAGCAGCTTAGACAGAAGTACCCTTAATGAAAAACTGTTTTTT. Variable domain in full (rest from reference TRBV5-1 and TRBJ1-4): KAGVTQTPRYLIKTRGQQVTLSCSPISGHRSVSWYQQTPGQGLQFLFEYFSETQRNKGNFPGRFSGRQFSNSRSEMNVSTLELGDSALYLCASSLDRSTLNEKLFFGSGTQLSVL.

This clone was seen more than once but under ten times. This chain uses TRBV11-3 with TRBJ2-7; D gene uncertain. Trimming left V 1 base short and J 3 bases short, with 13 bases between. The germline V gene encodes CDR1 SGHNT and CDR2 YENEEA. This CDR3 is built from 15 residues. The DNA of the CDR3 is TGTGCCAGCAGCTTAGCTCCCTTCCCAAACTACGAGCAGTACTTC. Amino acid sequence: CASSLAPFPNYEQYF.